Listed below are T cell receptor beta chains from one sample, sequenced in a study of human T cells and chemical hapten exposure. Each CDR3 protein gets one entry after TCRdb re-called the RACE reads with MiXCR. The sample has tens of thousands of distinct CDR3 sequences; 10% to 13% are singletons. Here the sequenced sample was whole blood, taken in connection with sensitization to the hapten diphenylcyclopropenone (DPC). These TCRs come from a woman between 25 and 40 years old with alopecia areata. Some clones in this sample may be carry-over from other donors' samples. The CDR3 runs from the conserved cysteine through the conserved F or W. A D gene is named only where the DNA matches it firmly. Size is omitted from some rows. Given values are once, few, many or a class for expanded clones.

J: TRBJ1-6; size: few; V: TRBV5-1; D: TRBD1; length: 16; CDR3: CASSPATGGFNSPLHF; DNA: TGCGCCAGCAGCCCGGCGACAGGGGGCTTTAATTCACCCCTCCACTTT
J: TRBJ1-1; size: many; V: TRBV18; D: -; length: 15; CDR3: CASSPLDGQNTEAFF; DNA: TGTGCCAGCTCACCGCTCGACGGACAGAACACTGAAGCTTTCTTT
J: TRBJ2-7; size: many; V: TRBV3-2; D: -; length: 13; CDR3: CASSRPSSYEQYF; DNA: TGTGCCAGCAGTCGACCGAGCTCCTACGAGCAGTACTTC
J: TRBJ1-1; size: many; V: TRBV20-1; D: -; length: 14; CDR3: CSARALGGNTEAFF; DNA: TGCAGTGCTAGAGCCCTGGGAGGGAACACTGAAGCTTTCTTT
J: TRBJ2-1; size: many; V: TRBV20-1; D: -; length: 11; CDR3: CSASGGGEQFF; DNA: TGCAGTGCTAGCGGTGGAGGTGAGCAGTTCTTC
J: TRBJ1-1; size: few; V: TRBV28; D: TRBD1; length: 15; CDR3: CASSSPGGRNTEAFF; DNA: TGTGCCAGCAGTTCACCAGGGGGCAGGAACACTGAAGCTTTCTTT
J: TRBJ1-1; size: -; V: TRBV29-1; D: -; length: 12; CDR3: CSVLYSSTEAFF; DNA: TGCAGCGTTCTTTACAGCTCCACTGAAGCTTTCTTT
J: TRBJ2-5; size: few; V: TRBV6-1; D: TRBD1; length: 16; CDR3: CASTHRQGRIQETQYF; DNA: TGTGCCAGCACCCACAGACAGGGGAGAATTCAAGAGACCCAGTACTTC
J: TRBJ1-2; size: many; V: TRBV7-9; D: -; length: 14; CDR3: CASSNEDIRDGYTF; DNA: TGTGCCAGCAGTAACGAGGACATTAGGGATGGCTACACCTTC
J: TRBJ2-1; size: -; V: TRBV29-1; D: TRBD1; length: 14; CDR3: CSVRGQGAWNEQFF; DNA: TGCAGCGTTAGAGGACAGGGGGCTTGGAATGAGCAGTTCTTC
J: TRBJ2-7; size: many; V: TRBV6-2/TRBV6-3; D: -; length: 14; CDR3: CASSRIDSYYEQYF; DNA: TGTGCCAGCAGCCGAATAGACTCCTACTACGAGCAGTACTTC
J: TRBJ2-5; size: many; V: TRBV28; D: -; length: 13; CDR3: CASSFTLQETQYF; DNA: TGTGCCAGCAGTTTCACACTTCAAGAGACCCAGTACTTC
J: TRBJ2-7; size: few; V: TRBV3-1; D: -; length: 14; CDR3: CASSQGSTSTGEYF; DNA: TGTGCCAGCAGCCAAGGTAGTACATCAACTGGGGAGTACTTC
J: TRBJ1-6; size: many; V: TRBV3-1; D: -; length: 16; CDR3: CASSQGQGPEASPLHF; DNA: TGTGCCAGCAGCCAAGGGCAGGGCCCTGAGGCGTCACCCCTCCACTTT
J: TRBJ1-2; size: many; V: TRBV6-2/TRBV6-3; D: -; length: 17; CDR3: CASSYDVTPGRDYGYTF; DNA: TGTGCCAGCAGTTACGACGTCACTCCCGGCCGGGACTATGGCTACACCTTC
J: TRBJ2-5; size: many; V: TRBV5-1; D: -; length: 13; CDR3: CASSSDGQETQYF; DNA: TGCGCCAGCAGCTCGGACGGCCAAGAGACCCAGTACTTC
J: TRBJ2-7; size: -; V: TRBV10-2; D: -; length: 15; CDR3: CASAARVAPPYEQYF; DNA: TGCGCCAGCGCTGCCCGAGTAGCCCCACCTTACGAGCAGTACTTC
J: TRBJ2-1; size: many; V: TRBV4-2; D: -; length: 15; CDR3: CASTRVGAGSNEQFF; DNA: TGTGCCAGCACCCGAGTTGGGGCAGGGTCCAATGAGCAGTTCTTC
J: TRBJ2-3; size: many; V: TRBV7-2; D: TRBD2; length: 17; CDR3: CASSRTSGRSNIDTQYF; DNA: TGTGCCAGCAGCCGGACTAGCGGGAGGTCTAATATAGATACGCAGTATTTT
J: TRBJ2-5; size: few; V: TRBV18; D: -; length: 15; CDR3: CASSPLSRDLGTQYF; DNA: TGTGCCAGCTCACCACTGTCCAGGGACCTAGGGACCCAGTACTTC
J: TRBJ2-2; size: many; V: TRBV19; D: TRBD2; length: 17; CDR3: CASSRSAGGRATGELFF; DNA: TGTGCCAGTAGTAGGTCAGCGGGAGGTCGGGCCACCGGGGAGCTGTTTTTT
J: TRBJ2-1; size: many; V: TRBV24-1; D: -; length: 13; CDR3: CATRGGADNEQFF; DNA: TGTGCCACCAGAGGGGGGGCCGATAATGAGCAGTTCTTC
J: TRBJ1-3; size: few; V: TRBV6-6; D: -; length: 19; CDR3: CASSYSNRLLRSSGNTIYF; DNA: TGTGCCAGCAGTTACTCTAACCGGCTATTACGGTCCTCTGGAAACACCATATATTTT
J: TRBJ2-3; size: -; V: TRBV6-1; D: -; length: 12; CDR3: CASSANTDTQYF; DNA: TGTGCCAGCAGCGCTAACACAGATACGCAGTATTTT
J: TRBJ1-6; size: -; V: TRBV20-1; D: -; length: 14; CDR3: CSALEVGSNSPLHF; DNA: TGCAGTGCTCTTGAGGTGGGGAGCAATTCACCCCTCCACTTT
J: TRBJ1-5; size: -; V: TRBV20-1; D: -; length: 14; CDR3: CSARRDTSNQPQHF; DNA: TGCAGTGCTAGGAGGGACACTAGCAATCAGCCCCAGCATTTT
J: TRBJ2-5; size: many; V: TRBV12-3/TRBV12-4; D: -; length: 15; CDR3: CASSPLVAQRETQYF; DNA: TGTGCCAGCAGCCCGCTAGTAGCCCAGAGAGAGACCCAGTACTTC
J: TRBJ1-6; size: many; V: TRBV7-2; D: -; length: 13; CDR3: CASSLVEGSPLHF; DNA: TGTGCCAGCAGCTTAGTGGAGGGATCACCCCTCCACTTT
J: TRBJ1-5; size: many; V: TRBV12-3/TRBV12-4; D: -; length: 15; CDR3: CASSLGGDGNQPQHF; DNA: TGTGCCAGCAGTTTGGGTGGTGATGGCAATCAGCCCCAGCATTTT
J: TRBJ2-3; size: -; V: TRBV12-3/TRBV12-4; D: -; length: 12; CDR3: CASSGPTDTQYF; DNA: TGTGCCAGCAGCGGGCCCACAGATACGCAGTATTTT
J: TRBJ2-3; size: -; V: TRBV5-4; D: -; length: 12; CDR3: CASSLGVDTQYF; DNA: TGTGCCAGCAGCTTGGGGGTAGATACGCAGTATTTT
J: TRBJ2-1; size: many; V: TRBV18; D: -; length: 16; CDR3: CASSPGYSGLYNEQFF; DNA: TGTGCCAGCTCACCAGGGTATAGCGGACTCTACAATGAGCAGTTCTTC
J: TRBJ2-3; size: many; V: TRBV5-1; D: -; length: 14; CDR3: CASRSVGYTDTQYF; DNA: TGCGCCAGCAGGTCGGTGGGCTACACAGATACGCAGTATTTT
J: TRBJ1-2; size: -; V: TRBV28; D: -; length: 14; CDR3: CASSFRDSDLRPLF; DNA: TGTGCCAGCAGTTTCCGTGACAGCGACTTAAGGCCCCTCTTC
J: TRBJ2-1; size: many; V: TRBV7-6; D: -; length: 15; CDR3: CASSLAGGPLNEQFF; DNA: TGTGCCAGCAGCTTAGCGGGGGGGCCTCTCAATGAGCAGTTCTTC
J: TRBJ2-1; size: many; V: TRBV6-2/TRBV6-3; D: TRBD2; length: 15; CDR3: CARLAAGGSYNEQFF; DNA: TGTGCCCGATTAGCAGCGGGAGGAAGCTACAATGAGCAGTTCTTC
J: TRBJ1-1; size: many; V: TRBV28; D: -; length: 15; CDR3: CASSLPQGLNTEAFF; DNA: TGTGCCAGCAGTTTACCCCAGGGGTTGAACACTGAAGCTTTCTTT
J: TRBJ2-7; size: many; V: TRBV5-4; D: -; length: 14; CDR3: CASSSTREPYEQYF; DNA: TGTGCCAGCAGCTCAACCAGGGAACCCTACGAGCAGTACTTC
J: TRBJ2-7; size: many; V: TRBV5-1; D: TRBD2; length: 16; CDR3: CASSLDTSGAVYEQYF; DNA: TGCGCCAGCAGCTTGGATACTAGCGGGGCAGTCTACGAGCAGTACTTC
J: TRBJ2-3; size: few; V: TRBV5-4; D: TRBD2; length: 13; CDR3: CASSLGTSDTQYF; DNA: TGTGCCAGCAGCTTAGGGACTAGCGATACGCAGTATTTT
J: TRBJ2-5; size: -; V: TRBV7-2; D: -; length: 13; CDR3: CASSRGYQETQYF; DNA: TGTGCCAGCAGCCGGGGGTACCAAGAGACCCAGTACTTC
J: TRBJ2-2; size: few; V: TRBV15; D: TRBD1; length: 12; CDR3: CATEGQGSKLFF; DNA: TGTGCCACCGAAGGACAGGGCAGTAAGCTGTTTTTT
J: TRBJ1-1; size: many; V: TRBV20-1; D: TRBD1; length: 13; CDR3: CSASSGGEREAFF; DNA: TGCAGTGCTAGTTCAGGGGGCGAGAGGGAAGCTTTCTTT
J: TRBJ1-2; size: many; V: TRBV7-2; D: -; length: 14; CDR3: CASSSLTQNYGYTF; DNA: TGTGCCAGCAGCTCATTGACCCAAAACTATGGCTACACCTTC
J: TRBJ2-5; size: -; V: TRBV13; D: TRBD2; length: 14; CDR3: CASRLSGLQETQYF; DNA: TGTGCCAGCCGCCTTAGCGGGCTCCAAGAGACCCAGTACTTC
J: TRBJ2-2; size: -; V: TRBV5-1; D: -; length: 13; CDR3: CASSTANTGELFF; DNA: TGCGCCAGCAGTACAGCGAACACCGGGGAGCTGTTTTTT
J: TRBJ1-2; size: few; V: TRBV28; D: TRBD1; length: 15; CDR3: CASRVANRGASGYTF; DNA: TGTGCCAGCAGGGTTGCAAACAGGGGAGCAAGTGGCTACACCTTC
J: TRBJ2-3; size: many; V: TRBV10-3; D: -; length: 15; CDR3: CAISEPTLRTDTQYF; DNA: TGTGCCATCAGTGAGCCTACCCTACGCACAGATACGCAGTATTTT
J: TRBJ2-3; size: many; V: TRBV6-6; D: -; length: 13; CDR3: CASSPPWSDTQYF; DNA: TGTGCCAGCAGCCCTCCCTGGTCAGATACGCAGTATTTT
J: TRBJ2-3; size: -; V: TRBV15; D: -; length: 15; CDR3: CATSRAGFETDTQYF; DNA: TGTGCCACCAGCAGAGCAGGGTTTGAGACAGATACGCAGTATTTT
J: TRBJ1-4; size: many; V: TRBV12-3/TRBV12-4; D: -; length: 15; CDR3: CASSFFRAANEKLFF; DNA: TGTGCCAGCAGTTTTTTCCGGGCGGCTAATGAAAAACTGTTTTTT
J: TRBJ2-7; size: -; V: TRBV4-1; D: -; length: 14; CDR3: CASSQADQYYEQYF; DNA: TGCGCCAGCAGCCAAGCGGACCAGTACTACGAGCAGTACTTC
J: TRBJ1-2; size: many; V: TRBV29-1; D: -; length: 14; CDR3: CSVNRDTSNYGYTF; DNA: TGCAGCGTAAACCGGGACACCTCTAACTATGGCTACACCTTC
J: TRBJ1-5; size: many; V: TRBV12-3/TRBV12-4; D: -; length: 15; CDR3: CASSRGLGGSQPQHF; DNA: TGTGCCAGCAGTAGGGGACTTGGGGGGAGTCAGCCCCAGCATTTT
J: TRBJ2-7; size: many; V: TRBV29-1; D: TRBD2; length: 11; CDR3: CSVEVGTSEYF; DNA: TGCAGCGTTGAAGTGGGGACTAGCGAGTACTTC
J: TRBJ1-2; size: -; V: TRBV3-1; D: -; length: 14; CDR3: CASSPSRVGYGYTF; DNA: TGTGCCAGCAGCCCCAGTAGGGTCGGCTATGGCTACACCTTC
J: TRBJ2-1; size: many; V: TRBV4-2; D: TRBD2; length: 16; CDR3: CASSRGTSVGWDEQFF; DNA: TGTGCCAGCAGCCGAGGCACTAGCGTTGGGTGGGATGAGCAGTTCTTC